A single sample gave rise to the 27 T cell receptor beta chains below, sequenced in a study of blood T cell repertoires in COVID-19. Sequencing used immunoSEQ multiplex PCR; TCRdb keeps in-frame clones, though not all of them. The data show approximately 220,000 clones, 80% to 90% seen once. Material for sequencing was PBMCs or T cells enriched from blood (not recorded which). The receptors shown here come from a woman aged 40 to 49 with acute COVID-19.

This chain uses TRBV28 with TRBJ2-2, with 10 bases matching TRBD1. J lost 4 bases, V lost 6 bases, and 5 bases had no gene match. The CDR3 is 15 residues long. Per the germline V gene, CDR1 is MDHEN and CDR2 is SYDVKM. CDR3 protein: CASSHWTGGTGELFF. The CDR3 nucleotides read TGTGCCAGCAGCCACTGGACAGGGGGCACCGGGGAGCTGTTTTTT. Drawing the rest from reference TRBV28 and TRBJ2-2, the complete variable domain is DVKVTQSSRYLVKRTGEKVFLECVQDMDHENMFWYRQDPGLGLRLIYFSYDVKMKEKGDIPEGYSVSREKKERFSLILESASTNQTSMYLCASSHWTGGTGELFFGEGSRLTVL.

This chain connects TRBV28 to TRBJ2-7, with D unclear. With 6 bases removed from V and 8 bases from J, the gap between germline ends came to 14 bases. The CDR3 extends over 12 amino acids. Germline values: CDR1 MDHEN, CDR2 SYDVKM. The CDR3, as DNA: TGTGCCAGCAGCTACCCCACCCCACAGCAGTACTTC. Translating gives CASSYPTPQQYF.

The V call is TRBV28, the J call TRBJ1-6, with TRBD1 matching over 7 bases. Germline V gene data show CDR1 as MDHEN and CDR2 as SYDVKM. With 5 bases clipped from V and 9 bases from J, the junction kept 7 bases outside the gene matches. This CDR3 comprises 14 residues. This CDR3 is CASSPDRVSSPLHF. The CDR3 bases are TGTGCCAGCAGTCCTGACAGGGTTAGTTCACCCCTCCACTTT.

The V and J genes are TRBV27 and TRBJ2-1, with D perhaps TRBD2 (7 bases). The CDR3 length is 16 residues. V was pared by 3 bases and J by 4 bases, with 16 bases between. CDR1 is MNHEY, CDR2 SMNVEV, per germline (reference sequence). The CDR3 DNA reads as TGTGCCAGCAGTTTTAGGGGGTGGGAGGGATACAATGAGCAGTTCTTC. It translates to CASSFRGWEGYNEQFF.

The chain combines TRBV6-2 or TRBV6-3 with TRBJ1-1; perhaps TRBD1 as D (5 bases). Trimming stripped 5 bases from V and 11 bases from J, with 21 bases between. Germline V lookup: CDR1 MNHEY, CDR2 SVGEGT. CDR3 length equals 14 residues. The DNA for the CDR3 is TGTGCCAGCAGTGACCGGCAGGGCCCCCTTGGGGCTTTCTTT. Protein sequence: CASSDRQGPLGAFF.

V and J are TRBV11-3 and TRBJ2-5; weak D call: TRBD2 (6 bases). The germline V gene has CDR1 SGHNT and CDR2 YENEEA. With 5 bases removed from V and 5 bases from J, the gap between germline ends came to 18 bases. This CDR3 comprises 15 residues. CDR3 sequence reads: CASSPNRDFGETQYF. Written as DNA, the CDR3 is TGTGCCAGCAGCCCTAACCGGGACTTCGGGGAGACCCAGTACTTC.

The V gene is TRBV11-1, the J gene TRBJ2-3; the match to TRBD2 covers 8 bases. The CDR3 is 13 amino acids. The V gene end was trimmed by 5 bases and the J gene end by 5 bases; junction bases not matched to a gene: 3. The germline V gene has CDR1 SGHAT and CDR2 FQDESV (reference sequence). CDR3 loop: CASSREGGDTQYF. In nucleotides, the CDR3 is TGTGCCAGCAGCCGGGAGGGTGGAGATACGCAGTATTTT.

This clone was seen more than once but under ten times. V is TRBV19 and J is TRBJ2-7, with 10 bases matching TRBD1. This CDR3 has 15 residues. With 6 bases clipped from V and 7 bases from J, the junction kept 12 bases outside the gene matches. Per the germline V gene, CDR1 is LNHDA and CDR2 is SQIVND (reference sequence). DNA of the CDR3: TGTGCCAGTAGCCCCCATTTCGACAGGGGGCGTGAGCAGTACTTC. Protein product: CASSPHFDRGREQYF. The complete variable domain, with remaining parts taken from reference TRBV19 and TRBJ2-7, reads DGGITQSPKYLFRKEGQNVTLSCEQNLNHDAMYWYRQDPGQGLRLIYYSQIVNDFQKGDIAEGYSVSREKKESFPLTVTSAQKNPTAFYLCASSPHFDRGREQYFGPGTRLTVT.

This clone appeared once. CDR3 sequence reads: CASSFGLWGLSRTGELFF. The CDR3 region has the DNA TGTGCCAGCAGCTTTGGATTATGGGGCCTCTCTAGGACCGGGGAGCTGTTTTTT. This chain uses TRBV7-3 with TRBJ2-2, with a possible D match to TRBD1 (5 bases). V was clipped by 3 bases and J by 5 bases, with 22 bases between them. The CDR3 is 18 residues long. CDR1 is SGHTA and CDR2 is FQGTGA in the germline V gene.

The V gene is TRBV4-1, the J gene TRBJ1-1; D remains unclear. Trimming pared 0 bases from V and 4 bases from J, leaving 15 bases between. CDR3 length equals 16 residues. Germline V CDR1 and CDR2: MGHRA, YSYEKL. CDR3 DNA sequence: TGCGCCAGCAGCCAAGATAGGCAGGCGCCGATCACTGAAGCTTTCTTT. It yields the protein CASSQDRQAPITEAFF.

This clone was counted once. This sequence joins TRBV24-1 and TRBJ1-4; 7 bases map to TRBD1. This CDR3 contains 15 residues. With 4 bases clipped from V and 8 bases from J, the junction kept 9 bases outside the gene matches. Germline V gene data show CDR1 as KGHDR and CDR2 as SFDVKD. The CDR3 sequence: CATSEPTGLGEKLFF. DNA for the CDR3: TGTGCCACCAGTGAGCCGACAGGGTTGGGGGAAAAACTGTTTTTT.

The chain links TRBV10-3 to TRBJ2-7, with TRBD1 matching 8 bases. The CDR3 spans 14 residues. Losses at the gene ends were 7 bases for V and 4 bases for J; bases not matched to a gene: 9. Per germline, CDR1 ENHRY and CDR2 SYGVKD. CDR3 bases: TGTGCCATCAAAAGTCCAGGGGGCGAATACGAGCAGTACTTC. As protein: CAIKSPGGEYEQYF.

The V gene is TRBV28, the J gene TRBJ1-2; weak D call: TRBD1 (6 bases). Trimming pared 6 bases from V and 0 bases from J, leaving 14 bases between. CDR1 and CDR2 (germline): MDHEN, SYDVKM. The CDR3 consists of 15 residues. The CDR3 DNA sequence: TGTGCCAGCAGATTTTCCGGGACACCTAACTATGGCTACACCTTC. Its translation: CASRFSGTPNYGYTF.

The rearrangement joins TRBV2 to TRBJ1-6; 7 bases line up with TRBD1. The CDR3 runs 16 residues. The trim removed 6 bases at V and 0 bases at J, leaving 5 bases unmatched. Per the germline V gene, CDR1 is SNHLY and CDR2 is FYNNEI. CDR3 sequence: CASSSQGSSYNSPLHF. The CDR3 nucleotides read TGTGCCAGCAGCTCACAGGGGAGCTCCTATAATTCACCCCTCCACTTT.

V is TRBV28 and J is TRBJ1-2, with 9 positions matching TRBD1. The trim removed 8 bases at V and 5 bases at J, leaving 3 bases unmatched. CDR3 size: 12 residues. Per the germline V gene, CDR1 is MDHEN and CDR2 is SYDVKM. Here the CDR3 reads CASEDRGYGYTF. Written as DNA, the CDR3 is TGTGCCAGCGAAGACAGGGGGTATGGCTACACCTTC.

The V gene is TRBV7-9, the J gene TRBJ1-4; 7 positions match TRBD1. V gave up 1 base and J gave up 7 bases; unmatched junction bases: 3. The CDR3 consists of 14 residues. Germline lookup yields CDR1 SEHNR and CDR2 FQNEAQ (reference sequence). The CDR3 nucleotides read TGTGCCAGCAGCTTAGGTGGGACAGTTGAAAAACTGTTTTTT. Translated, it gives CASSLGGTVEKLFF.

The rearrangement links TRBV7-8 to TRBJ2-1; no firm D call. Germline V gene data show CDR1 as SGHVS and CDR2 as FQNEAQ. V lost 3 bases and J lost 9, with 6 bases in between. This CDR3 is built from 11 residues. In DNA, the CDR3 is TGTGCCAGCAGCTTGTCAGGTGAGCAGTTCTTC. This sequence encodes CASSLSGEQFF.

The rearrangement uses TRBV13 and TRBJ2-1, with 8 bases aligning to TRBD2. The CDR3 consists of 16 residues. Germline CDR1 and CDR2: PRHDT and FYEKMQ (reference sequence). V was pared by 5 bases and J by 3 bases, with 9 bases of the junction left unmatched. CDR3 sequence reads: CASSPEFSGIYNEQFF. Written as DNA, the CDR3 is TGTGCCAGCAGCCCCGAATTTAGCGGGATCTACAATGAGCAGTTCTTC.

V and J are TRBV19 and TRBJ1-2, with 8 bases identical to TRBD1. The V segment lost 7 bases and the J segment 1 base; nucleotides outside the gene matches: 5. Germline assignment: CDR1 LNHDA and CDR2 SQIVND (reference sequence). CDR3 length: 14 residues. DNA for the CDR3: TGTGCCAGTACCAGGGACAGGAGTAACTATGGCTACACCTTC. The encoded protein is CASTRDRSNYGYTF.

V is TRBV5-1 and J is TRBJ1-2, with a tentative D call TRBD1 (6 bases). Germline assignment: CDR1 SGHRS and CDR2 YFSETQ. The V end lost 0 bases, the J end lost 6 bases, and 12 bases lay between the germline ends. The length of the CDR3 is 14 residues. The CDR3 nucleotides read TGCGCCAGCAGCTTGGATCAGGGGCAGGATGGCTACACCTTC. Encoded protein: CASSLDQGQDGYTF.

The rearrangement joins TRBV28 to TRBJ2-7, with D tentatively TRBD1 (6 bases). Germline CDR1 reads MDHEN; CDR2 reads SYDVKM. V lost 6 bases, J lost 2 bases, and 17 bases lay in between. This CDR3 is built from 15 residues. In DNA form, the CDR3 reads TGTGCCAGCAGGATATCGACAGGAGGAGCCTACGAGCAGTACTTC. Its translation is CASRISTGGAYEQYF.

The chain carries TRBV10-2 and TRBJ2-7; perhaps TRBD2 as D (5 bases). This CDR3 has 17 amino acids. V lost 0 bases and J 4 bases, leaving 19 bases between the germline ends. The germline V gene has CDR1 WSHSY and CDR2 SAAADI. This CDR3 is CASSESAGLGYFYEQYF. As DNA, the CDR3 is TGCGCCAGCAGTGAGTCCGCTGGACTGGGGTATTTTTACGAGCAGTACTTC.

V usage is TRBV7-9 and J usage is TRBJ2-1; the D gene is possibly TRBD1 (6 bases). The CDR3 is 15 amino acids. Between the trimmed V and J ends, which lost 0 bases and 3 bases, there was a span of 9 bases. Germline-derived CDR1 and CDR2 are SEHNR and FQNEAQ (reference sequence). In DNA form, the CDR3 reads TGTGCCAGCAGCTTAGCGGGACAAATCTACAATGAGCAGTTCTTC. The encoded protein is CASSLAGQIYNEQFF.

The chain joins TRBV29-1 to TRBJ2-1; 12 nucleotides agree with TRBD2. V shed 6 bases and J 14 bases; nucleotides not matched to a gene: 5. CDR1 is SQVTM, CDR2 ANQGSEA, per germline. There are 11 residues in the CDR3. The CDR3 DNA is TGCAGCGTCGCTAGCGGGAGGGGGGAGTTCTTC. Protein sequence: CSVASGRGEFF.

V and J are TRBV7-9 and TRBJ2-7; 14 positions agree with TRBD2. The CDR3 is 14 amino acids. V was clipped by 5 bases and J by 5 bases; unmatched bases: 2. The V gene's germline CDR1 is SEHNR and CDR2 FQNEAQ (reference sequence). CDR3: CASSLGLAGDEQYF. The CDR3, as DNA: TGTGCCAGCAGCCTGGGACTAGCGGGAGACGAGCAGTACTTC.

The gene calls are TRBV6-5 and TRBJ1-2, with 10 bases lining up with TRBD1. This CDR3 contains 14 residues. Germline CDR1 reads MNHEY; CDR2 reads SVGAGI. V shed 5 bases and J 8 bases; nucleotides not matched to a gene: 8. Here the CDR3 reads CASSNGQGVRGYTF. CDR3 nucleotides: TGTGCCAGCAGTAACGGACAGGGGGTGCGAGGCTACACCTTC.

There are many counts of this clone. This chain links TRBV7-8 with TRBJ1-6, with TRBD1 matching over 7 bases. This CDR3 contains 14 residues. The ends lost 4 bases at V and 6 bases at J; junction bases unmatched: 3. The germline CDR1 and CDR2 sequences are SGHVS and FQNEAQ. The CDR3 region is CASSSGGSNSPLHF. CDR3 DNA: TGTGCCAGCAGCTCAGGGGGTAGTAATTCACCCCTCCACTTT.